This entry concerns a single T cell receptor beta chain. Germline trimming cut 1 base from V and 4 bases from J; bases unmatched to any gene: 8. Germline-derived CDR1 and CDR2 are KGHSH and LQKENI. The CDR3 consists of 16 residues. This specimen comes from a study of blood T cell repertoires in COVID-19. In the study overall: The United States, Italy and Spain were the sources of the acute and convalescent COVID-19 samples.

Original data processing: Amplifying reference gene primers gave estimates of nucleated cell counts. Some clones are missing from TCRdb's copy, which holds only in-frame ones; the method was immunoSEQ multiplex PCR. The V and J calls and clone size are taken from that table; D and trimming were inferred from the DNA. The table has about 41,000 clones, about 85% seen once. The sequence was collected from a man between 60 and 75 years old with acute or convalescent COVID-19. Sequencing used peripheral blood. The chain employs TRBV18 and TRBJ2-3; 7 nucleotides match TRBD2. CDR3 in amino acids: CASSPLLAVRADTQYF. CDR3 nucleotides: TGTGCCAGCTCACCACTCCTAGCGGTTCGGGCAGATACGCAGTATTTT.